Below are 14 T cell receptor beta chains sequenced from a single sample in a study of CD8 T cells in ankylosing spondylitis. MiXCR, applied by TCRdb to the 5' RACE reads, yields one record per CDR3 protein. The sample has about 130,000 distinct CDR3 sequences, approximately 15% seen once; the top ten hold around 3%. Sequencing was carried out using blood, either unsorted or a sorted T cell fraction (not recorded which). The receptors were sampled from a female donor with ankylosing spondylitis or in good health (not recorded which).

This clonotype was seen ten or more times. V is TRBV27 and J is TRBJ2-7; 7 bases fit TRBD1. The V gene's germline CDR1 is MNHEY and CDR2 SMNVEV (reference sequence). The CDR3 has 14 amino acids. The ends lost 7 bases at V and 3 bases at J; junction bases unmatched: 9. The CDR3 region has the DNA TGTGCCAGCAAAAACAGACAGGGAATCTACGAGCAGTACTTC. Translating it yields CASKNRQGIYEQYF.

This clonotype has a count of ten or more. The chain links TRBV5-1 to TRBJ1-5; D unresolved. Germline loops: CDR1 SGHRS, CDR2 YFSETQ. This CDR3 comprises 15 residues. V lost 4 bases to trimming and J lost 0 bases, with 11 bases between them. DNA for the CDR3: TGCGCCAGCAGCAGTAATTCAGATAGCAATCAGCCCCAGCATTTT. Translation: CASSSNSDSNQPQHF.

In its sample, this clonotype was seen many times. The V and J genes are TRBV7-9 and TRBJ2-7; 11 bases fit TRBD2. With 0 bases clipped from V and 5 bases from J, the junction kept 3 bases outside the gene matches. Germline V lookup: CDR1 SEHNR, CDR2 FQNEAQ (reference sequence). The CDR3 contains 15 residues. CDR3 bases: TGTGCCAGCAGCTTAGCCACTAGCGGGAGAGACGAGCAGTACTTC. Translation gives CASSLATSGRDEQYF.

This clonotype has more than one count but fewer than ten. The chain uses TRBV21-1 and TRBJ1-5; the D call TRBD1 from the table was never checked on the DNA. TRBV21-1 is listed as a pseudogene. This CDR3 comprises 14 residues. The CDR3 here is CASSSRGDNQPQHF. CDR3 DNA: TGTGCCAGCAGCTCGAGGGGGGACAATCAGCCCCAGCATTTT.

This clonotype has a count of ten or more. This chain joins TRBV7-3 and TRBJ1-3; maybe TRBD1 (6 bases). Germline V gene lookup returns CDR1 SGHTA and CDR2 FQGTGA. Trimming pared 2 bases from V and 4 bases from J, leaving 15 bases between. This CDR3 is 16 amino acids long. CDR3 sequence reads: CASSLQNRVVGNTIYF. The CDR3 nucleotides are TGTGCCAGCAGCTTACAGAACAGGGTGGTCGGAAACACCATATATTTT.

The chain joins TRBV5-1 to TRBJ2-3; 9 nucleotides agree with TRBD2. Germline lookup yields CDR1 SGHRS and CDR2 YFSETQ. The CDR3 covers 17 residues. V shed 2 bases, J shed 2 bases, and the junction held 9 bases outside the gene matches. CDR3: CASSLFSGGANTDTQYF. The CDR3 DNA follows: TGCGCCAGCAGCTTATTTAGCGGGGGAGCGAACACAGATACGCAGTATTTT.

This clonotype was found many times. V gene TRBV28 combines with J gene TRBJ1-1; D gene unclear. CDR1 and CDR2 (germline): MDHEN, SYDVKM. The CDR3 length is 14 residues. V was clipped by 6 bases and J by 3 bases, with 14 bases between them. The CDR3 spells CASRPHGPYTEAFF. For the CDR3, the DNA is TGTGCCAGCAGACCTCACGGACCGTACACTGAAGCTTTCTTT.

This rearrangement joins TRBV7-9 to TRBJ2-2; no reliable D call. Germline-derived CDR1 and CDR2 are SEHNR and FQNEAQ (reference sequence). This CDR3 spans 13 amino acids. V was cut by 11 bases and J by 2 bases, with 12 bases left in between. The CDR3 nucleotides are TGTGCCTTTAGGAAGAGCAACACCGGGGAGCTGTTTTTT. Protein product: CAFRKSNTGELFF. The whole variable domain, remainder taken from reference TRBV7-9 and TRBJ2-2, is DTGVSQNPRHKITKRGQNVTFRCDPISEHNRLYWYRQTLGQGPEFLTYFQNEAQLEKSRLLSDRFSAERPKGSFSTLEIQRTEQGDSAMYLCAFRKSNTGELFFGEGSRLTVL.

This clonotype was seen many times. This chain connects TRBV5-1 to TRBJ2-7, with no clear D. This CDR3 region has 14 residues. CDR1 is SGHRS, CDR2 YFSETQ, per germline. V was shortened by 0 bases and J by 0 bases, with 7 bases between the two germline ends. CDR3 loop: CASSLAWGSYEQYF. DNA for the CDR3: TGCGCCAGCAGCTTGGCCTGGGGCTCCTACGAGCAGTACTTC. Supplemented by reference TRBV5-1 and TRBJ2-7, the full variable domain reads KAGVTQTPRYLIKTRGQQVTLSCSPISGHRSVSWYQQTPGQGLQFLFEYFSETQRNKGNFPGRFSGRQFSNSRSEMNVSTLELGDSALYLCASSLAWGSYEQYFGPGTRLTVT.

As to this clonotype: One base away lies a much larger clone, so this may be a sequencing read error. This chain joins TRBV27 and TRBJ1-5; D is uncertain. V shed 3 bases and J shed 2 bases, with 5 bases lying between them. CDR1 is MNHEY and CDR2 is SMNVEV in the germline V gene (reference sequence). The CDR3 is 13 amino acids. The CDR3 loop is CASSLRGNQPQHF. The CDR3 region has the DNA TGTGCCAGCAGTTTGAGGGGCAATCAGCCCCAGCATTTT.

There are many counts of this clonotype. V gene TRBV3-2 combines with J gene TRBJ1-2; TRBD1 is the table's D call and was not checked against the DNA. TRBV3-2 is flagged as a pseudogene. The CDR3 is 15 amino acids. The CDR3 loop is CASSQRPGTGYGYTF. CDR3 nucleotides: TGTGCCAGCAGCCAACGGCCCGGGACAGGCTATGGCTACACCTTC.

This rearrangement joins TRBV27 to TRBJ2-1; no firm D call. CDR3 length equals 15 residues. CDR1 MNHEY and CDR2 SMNVEV come from the germline V gene (reference sequence). Trimming removed 2 bases at V and 0 bases at J, with 8 bases between. The CDR3 reads CASSLAVPSYNEQFF. The CDR3, as DNA: TGTGCCAGCAGTTTAGCGGTGCCCTCCTACAATGAGCAGTTCTTC.

The rearrangement links TRBV12-3 or TRBV12-4 to TRBJ2-1, with unresolved D. The V gene lost 6 bases and the J gene lost 3 bases, with 15 bases spanning the gap. The CDR3 runs 15 residues. The CDR3 coding sequence is TGTGCCAGCAGGAGATCCCAGACTGGCTACAATGAGCAGTTCTTC. Translating gives CASRRSQTGYNEQFF.

As regards this clonotype: Just one base apart from a much larger clone, this may be a read error. This sequence joins TRBV7-8 and TRBJ2-7, with 9 bases identical to TRBD1. There are 15 residues in the CDR3. CDR1 and CDR2 from the germline V gene are SGHVS and FQNEAQ. For the CDR3, the DNA is TGTGCCGGCAGCTTGATGGGACAGGGTGGGTACGAGCAGTACTTC. Translation: CAGSLMGQGGYEQYF.